This T cell receptor (beta chain) was sequenced for a study of regulatory T cells in long-lasting Graves disease (dated by TCRdb to the early 2020s). About the full investigation: In the newly diagnosed Graves' disease group, patients had been taking antithyroid drugs for less than 3 months. A total of roughly 35 samples underwent TCR sequencing: around 13 from persistent and around 20 from newly diagnosed Graves' disease patients. The study took place in China and was registered as a clinical trial. Persistent Graves' disease patients were compared with newly diagnosed Graves' disease patients by peripheral blood TCR sequencing and RNA sequencing.

The method behind the library was multiplex PCR. The reads were generated on an Illumina HiSeq 4000. TCR beta libraries were built with iRepertoire HTBI primers and Arm-PCR amplification of CDR3 regions. Gel purification was performed on PCR products prior to sequencing. On the study's bioinformatics: Gene usage analysis of CDR3 amino acid clonotypes used the roughly 60 TRBV and fewer than 15 TRBJ segments found across samples. COPE and FqMerger were used to merge filtered high-quality paired reads into contigs. BLAST was used to align contigs to IMGT TRBV, TRBD and TRBJ reference genes, with CDR3 defined following IMGT. Highly expanded clones were defined as clonotypes with a frequency above 0.1%. Shannon entropy served as the measure of repertoire diversity, while the Gini coefficient captured V-J evenness. Clonotypes shared by more than one individual were considered public. The raw public reads went through TCRdb reprocessing: fastp at Q25, MiXCR clone calling, in-frame beta chains kept. Rows with one shared CDR3 protein collapse into an entry with the most common genes and DNA. TCRdb, rather than the study authors, made the V and J calls. For this sample there are some 230,000 distinct CDR3 sequences; 18% appear just once. The top ten clones comprise approximately 20% of the sample.

Here is what the overall study found, with its caveats: Sequencing and analysis were limited to the TCR beta chain. The authors noted that the small sample size was a limitation that may lower accuracy. Compared with newly diagnosed patients, persistent Graves' disease patients had lower TCR Shannon entropy and fewer highly expanded clones, which suggests clonal expansion. A larger number of public clonotypes was shared among persistent patients (over 2,500) than among newly diagnosed patients (roughly 1,000). The study examined only peripheral blood because the primary lesion, thyroid tissue, could not be accessed.

This clonotype was seen at least ten times. This clone's antigen is unknown. No much larger clone exists at a distance of one base, and base qualities are not known. The sample's time point label, decoded: newly diagnosed GD, antithyroid drugs for less than 3 months. For both TCR sequencing and RNA sequencing, RNA was extracted from PBMCs in TRIzol. The diagnosis of Graves' disease was made according to American Thyroid Association guidelines. Patients were recruited from an endocrinology department in Xi'an, China. From each patient, 8 to 10 milliliters of peripheral blood was collected into an EDTA anticoagulant tube. Ficoll Paque Plus density gradient separation was used to isolate PBMCs, and no further T cell sorting was performed. RNA quality was checked with an Agilent 2100 Bioanalyzer and agarose gel, and concentration with a NanoDrop 2000. The specimen was peripheral blood mononuclear cells (PBMCs), collected at new diagnosis, from a patient treated with antithyroid drugs. This TCR was sampled from a female donor with Graves disease.

The nucleotides read TGTGCCAGCGGACCGAGGGAGCAAGAGACCCAGTACTTC. This encodes CASGPREQETQYF. The chain couples TRBV6-1 to TRBJ2-5; possibly the D gene is TRBD2, per 5 matching bases. Including cysteine and phenylalanine, the CDR3 has 13 amino acids. Only the CDR3 portion is preserved as DNA: 39 bases, with reading frame beginning at the first base. As encoded in the germline V gene, CDR1 is MNHNS while CDR2 is SASEGT. V is reduced by 8 bases and J by 2 bases, leaving a spacing of 12 bases between them.